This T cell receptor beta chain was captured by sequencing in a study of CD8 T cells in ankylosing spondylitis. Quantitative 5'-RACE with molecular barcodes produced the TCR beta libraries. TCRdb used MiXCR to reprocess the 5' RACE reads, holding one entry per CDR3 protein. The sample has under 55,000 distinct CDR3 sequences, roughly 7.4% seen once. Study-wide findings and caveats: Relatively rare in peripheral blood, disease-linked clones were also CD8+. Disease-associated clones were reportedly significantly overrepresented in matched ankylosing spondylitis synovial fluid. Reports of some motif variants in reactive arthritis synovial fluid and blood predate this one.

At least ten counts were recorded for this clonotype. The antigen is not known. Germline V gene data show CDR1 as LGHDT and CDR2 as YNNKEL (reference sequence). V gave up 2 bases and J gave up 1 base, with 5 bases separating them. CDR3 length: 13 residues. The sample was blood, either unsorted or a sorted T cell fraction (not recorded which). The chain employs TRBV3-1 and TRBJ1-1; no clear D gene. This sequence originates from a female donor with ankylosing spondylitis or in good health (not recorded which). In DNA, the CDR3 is TGTGCCAGCAGCCAACCTGGGAACACTGAAGCTTTCTTT. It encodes CASSQPGNTEAFF. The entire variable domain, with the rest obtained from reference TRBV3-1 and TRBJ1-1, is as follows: DTAVSQTPKYLVTQMGNDKSIKCEQNLGHDTMYWYKQDSKKFLKIMFSYNNKELIINETVPNRFSPKSPDKAHLNLHINSLELGDSAVYFCASSQPGNTEAFFGQGTRLTVV.